A single sample gave rise to the 15 T cell receptor beta chains below, sequenced in a study of blood T cell repertoires in COVID-19. Libraries were prepared by immunoSEQ multiplex PCR; TCRdb keeps only in-frame clonotypes and omits some of them. The sample shows around 150,000 clones, around 73% of them seen only once. Sequencing input: peripheral blood. The receptors come from a man between 60 and 70 years old who had recovered from COVID-19.

The V and J genes are TRBV30 and TRBJ2-3; TRBD2 might be the D (5 bases). Germline-derived CDR1 and CDR2 are GTSNPN and SVGIG (reference sequence). V lost 3 bases, J lost 0 bases, and 10 bases lay in between. This CDR3 spans 14 amino acids. In DNA, the CDR3 is TGTGCCTGGAGGAGGACTCTAAGCACAGATACGCAGTATTTT. Translated: CAWRRTLSTDTQYF. Supplemented by reference TRBV30 and TRBJ2-3, the full variable domain reads SQTIHQWPATLVQPVGSPLSLECTVEGTSNPNLYWYRQAAGRGLQLLFYSVGIGQISSEVPQNLSASRPQDRQFILSSKKLLLSDSGFYLCAWRRTLSTDTQYFGPGTRLTVL.

This clone appeared a few times. The chain has TRBV7-2 and TRBJ2-7; tentatively, D is TRBD1 (6 bases). The CDR3 loop spans 15 amino acids. CDR1 and CDR2 from the germline V gene are SGHTA and FQGNSA. Trimming shortened V by 0 bases and J by 3 bases, and 12 bases separated the two germline ends. CDR3 nucleotide sequence: TGTGCCAGCAGCTTAGCGGGCAGGGGCAACTACGAGCAGTACTTC. Amino acids: CASSLAGRGNYEQYF.

This chain links TRBV6-5 with TRBJ2-7; tentatively, D is TRBD2 (5 bases). Trimming removed 6 bases from V and 7 bases from J, with 22 bases in between. CDR3 length equals 15 residues. The V gene's germline CDR1 is MNHEY and CDR2 SVGAGI. CDR3 coding DNA: TGTGCCAGCAGAAACATTCTGACATCCACTAGAGAGCAGTACTTC. Protein: CASRNILTSTREQYF.

This clone was counted only a few times. The rearrangement links TRBV2 to TRBJ1-1; D perhaps matches TRBD1 (6 bases). From germline, CDR1 is SNHLY and CDR2 FYNNEI. There are 13 residues in the CDR3. Trimming left V 6 bases short and J 1 base short, with 9 bases between. The CDR3: CASRTGGNTEAFF. The DNA for the CDR3 is TGTGCCAGCAGGACAGGTGGGAACACTGAAGCTTTCTTT.

With respect to this clone: The sample contains more than one DNA sequence encoding this CDR3. CDR3 nucleotides: TGTGCCAGCAGCTTGACTAGCGGGAGGCACAATGAGCAGTTCTTC. Translating gives CASSLTSGRHNEQFF. This rearrangement joins TRBV7-2 to TRBJ2-1; 13 bases map to TRBD2. Germline-derived CDR1 and CDR2 are SGHTA and FQGNSA. The CDR3 consists of 15 residues. The V and J ends lost 3 bases and 5 bases, in that order; junction bases with no gene match: 1.

This chain uses TRBV7-2 with TRBJ2-3; possible D gene TRBD2, 6 bases. V lost 4 bases and J lost 0, with 14 bases in between. Germline-derived CDR1 and CDR2 are SGHTA and FQGNSA. This CDR3 is 16 amino acids long. The DNA of the CDR3 is TGTGCCAGCAGCTCCGAGGGAGGCTGGAGCACAGATACGCAGTATTTT. Translation gives CASSSEGGWSTDTQYF.

The V gene is TRBV7-8, the J gene TRBJ2-5; 8 positions match TRBD1. CDR1 is SGHVS, CDR2 FQNEAQ, per germline. The CDR3 covers 14 residues. The ends lost 5 bases at V and 4 bases at J; junction bases unmatched: 6. The CDR3 sequence: CASSGTGGGETQYF. CDR3 DNA sequence: TGTGCCAGCAGCGGCACAGGGGGAGGAGAGACCCAGTACTTC.

The chain carries TRBV7-9 and TRBJ2-1; 16 nucleotides line up with TRBD2. This CDR3 contains 16 residues. After removal of 5 bases from V and 9 bases from J, the junction contained 7 bases not matched to a gene. Looked up from germline, CDR1 is SEHNR and CDR2 is FQNEAQ (reference sequence). The CDR3 DNA sequence: TGTGCCAGCAGCGTATGGGGACTAGCGGGAGGGGTTGAGCAGTTCTTC. Its protein is CASSVWGLAGGVEQFF. Complete variable domain (other parts from reference TRBV7-9 and TRBJ2-1): DTGVSQNPRHKITKRGQNVTFRCDPISEHNRLYWYRQTLGQGPEFLTYFQNEAQLEKSRLLSDRFSAERPKGSFSTLEIQRTEQGDSAMYLCASSVWGLAGGVEQFFGPGTRLTVL.

In its sample, this clone was seen once. The DNA for the CDR3 is TGTGCCAGCAGTGAAGGTCCAGTATCTTTCACAGATACGCAGTATTTT. As protein: CASSEGPVSFTDTQYF. This chain uses TRBV6-1 with TRBJ2-3; D is uncertain. This CDR3 contains 16 residues. Germline values: CDR1 MNHNS, CDR2 SASEGT. V was pared by 1 base and J by 2 bases, with 13 bases between.

J is TRBJ1-2 and V is TRBV18, with TRBD1 as a possible D gene (5 bases). CDR3 length equals 16 residues. V lost 1 base and J lost 3, with 15 bases in between. CDR1 is KGHSH, CDR2 LQKENI, per germline. The CDR3 here is CASSPRVAGVDYGYTF. DNA for the CDR3: TGTGCCAGCTCACCACGAGTAGCGGGGGTGGACTATGGCTACACCTTC.

The chain joins TRBV27 to TRBJ1-1; a weak D match, TRBD1 (5 bases). V lost 6 bases to trimming and J lost 1 base, with 9 bases between them. The CDR3 has 13 residues. Germline CDR1 MNHEY, CDR2 SMNVEV (reference sequence). Written as DNA, the CDR3 is TGTGCCAGCAGGCCCACAGGGAACACTGAAGCTTTCTTT. It specifies CASRPTGNTEAFF.

This clone was counted at least ten times. The chain couples TRBV2 to TRBJ2-1; D is unclear. Trimming stripped 3 bases from V and 10 bases from J, with 7 bases between. This CDR3 region has 11 residues. CDR1 and CDR2 (germline): SNHLY, FYNNEI. Written as DNA, the CDR3 is TGTGCCAGCAGTGAGTTTACAGAGCAGTTCTTC. Translated: CASSEFTEQFF.

In its sample, this clone was seen a few times. The rearrangement uses TRBV4-3 and TRBJ2-3; 7 nucleotides match TRBD1. J lost 4 bases, V lost 4 bases, and 11 bases had no gene match. This CDR3 has 16 amino acids. Germline values: CDR1 LGHNA, CDR2 YSLEER. The chain's CDR3 is CASSPTGVHGSDTQYF. CDR3 DNA: TGCGCCAGCAGCCCAACAGGGGTCCATGGGTCAGATACGCAGTATTTT.

The V gene is TRBV5-4, the J gene TRBJ2-2, with a tentative D call TRBD2 (6 bases). With 4 bases removed from V and 2 bases from J, the gap between germline ends came to 12 bases. The CDR3 runs 15 residues. CDR1 and CDR2 (germline): SGHNT, YYREEE (reference sequence). CDR3 region: CASSPDYRNTGELFF. As DNA, the CDR3 is TGTGCCAGCAGCCCGGACTACCGAAACACCGGGGAGCTGTTTTTT. The full variable domain, with the rest looked up from reference TRBV5-4 and TRBJ2-2, is ETGVTQSPTHLIKTRGQQVTLRCSSQSGHNTVSWYQQALGQGPQFIFQYYREEENGRGNFPPRFSGLQFPNYSSELNVNALELDDSALYLCASSPDYRNTGELFFGEGSRLTVL.

The chain employs TRBV6-5 and TRBJ1-6; weak D call: TRBD1 (5 bases). Trimming left V 10 bases short and J 5 bases short, with 15 bases between. Looked up from germline, CDR1 is MNHEY and CDR2 is SVGAGI. The CDR3 has 14 residues. The CDR3 loop is CATRVTYDNSPLHF. CDR3 coding DNA: TGTGCCACCAGGGTCACATACGATAATTCACCCCTCCACTTT.